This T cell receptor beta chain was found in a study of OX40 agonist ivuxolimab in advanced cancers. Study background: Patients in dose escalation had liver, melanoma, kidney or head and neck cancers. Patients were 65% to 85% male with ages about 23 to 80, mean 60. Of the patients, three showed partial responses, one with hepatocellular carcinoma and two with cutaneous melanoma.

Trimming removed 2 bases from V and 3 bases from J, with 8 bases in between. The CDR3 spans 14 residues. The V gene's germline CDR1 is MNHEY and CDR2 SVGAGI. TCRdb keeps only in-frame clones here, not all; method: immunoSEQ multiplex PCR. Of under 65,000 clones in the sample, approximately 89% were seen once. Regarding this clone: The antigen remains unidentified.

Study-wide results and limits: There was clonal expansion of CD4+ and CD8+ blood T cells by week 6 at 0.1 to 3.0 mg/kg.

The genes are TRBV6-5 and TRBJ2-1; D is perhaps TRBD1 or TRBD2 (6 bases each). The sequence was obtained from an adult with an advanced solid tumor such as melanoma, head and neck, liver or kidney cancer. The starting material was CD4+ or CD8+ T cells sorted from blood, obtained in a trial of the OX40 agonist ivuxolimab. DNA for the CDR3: TGTGCCAGCAGTTACGGGGGGCTCTACAATGAGCAGTTCTTC. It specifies CASSYGGLYNEQFF.